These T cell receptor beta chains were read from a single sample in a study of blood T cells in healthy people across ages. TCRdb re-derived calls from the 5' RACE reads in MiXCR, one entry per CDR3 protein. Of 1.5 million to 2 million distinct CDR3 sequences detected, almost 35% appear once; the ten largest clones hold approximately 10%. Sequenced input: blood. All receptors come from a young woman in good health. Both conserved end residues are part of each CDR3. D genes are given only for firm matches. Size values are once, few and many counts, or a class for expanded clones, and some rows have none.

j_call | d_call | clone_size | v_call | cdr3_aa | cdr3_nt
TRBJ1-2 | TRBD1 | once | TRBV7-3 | CASSLIRGTGGYTF | TGTGCCAGCAGCTTAATTCGGGGGACAGGGGGCTACACCTTC
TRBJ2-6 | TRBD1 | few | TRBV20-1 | CSATTGEYGSRANVLTF | TGCAGTGCTACGACAGGGGAGTATGGGAGCCGGGCCAACGTCCTGACTTTC
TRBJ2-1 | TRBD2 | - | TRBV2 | CASSDRTSGTNEQFF | TGTGCCAGCAGTGATAGGACTAGCGGTACCAATGAGCAGTTCTTC
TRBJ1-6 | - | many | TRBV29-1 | CSATQGYNSPLHF | TGCAGCGCTACGCAGGGGTATAATTCACCCCTCCACTTT
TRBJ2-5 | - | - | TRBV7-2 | CASSSSYRVAETQYF | TGTGCCAGCAGTTCGTCCTACAGGGTTGCGGAGACCCAGTACTTC
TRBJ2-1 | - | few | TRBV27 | CASSLFGPINNEQFF | TGTGCCAGCAGTTTATTCGGGCCAATTAACAATGAGCAGTTCTTC
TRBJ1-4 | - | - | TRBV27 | CASSHIREKLFF | TGTGCCAGCAGTCACATTCGAGAAAAACTGTTTTTT
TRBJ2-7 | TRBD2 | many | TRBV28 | CASSGLAPYEQYF | TGTGCCAGCAGTGGACTAGCGCCCTACGAGCAGTACTTC
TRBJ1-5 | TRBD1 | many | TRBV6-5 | CASSRTGSNSNQPQHF | TGTGCCAGCAGTCGGACAGGGTCAAATAGCAATCAGCCCCAGCATTTT
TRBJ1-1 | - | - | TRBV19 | CASTQSPNMNTEAFF | TGTGCCAGTACCCAAAGCCCTAACATGAACACTGAAGCTTTCTTT
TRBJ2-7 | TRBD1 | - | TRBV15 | CATSPGQSYEQYF | TGTGCCACCAGCCCGGGACAGAGCTACGAGCAGTACTTC
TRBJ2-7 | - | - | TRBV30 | CAWRQRGRGYEQYF | TGTGCCTGGAGACAAAGGGGCAGGGGCTACGAGCAGTACTTC
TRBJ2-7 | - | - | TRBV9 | CASSVALDRDYYEQYF | TGTGCCAGCAGCGTAGCCCTGGACAGGGACTACTACGAGCAGTACTTC
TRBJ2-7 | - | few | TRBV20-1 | CSASNRANYEQYF | TGCAGTGCTAGTAACAGGGCGAACTACGAGCAGTACTTC
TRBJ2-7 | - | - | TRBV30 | CAWSVEGEQYF | TGTGCCTGGAGTGTTGAGGGAGAGCAGTACTTC
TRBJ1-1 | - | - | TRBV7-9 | CASSLASSTDEAFF | TGTGCCAGCAGCTTAGCTAGTTCTACAGACGAAGCTTTCTTT
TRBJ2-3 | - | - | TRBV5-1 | CASGIRPGTDTQYF | TGCGCCAGCGGCATAAGACCCGGGACAGATACGCAGTATTTT
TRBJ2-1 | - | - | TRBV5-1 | CASSLELGNEQFF | TGCGCCAGCAGCTTGGAATTGGGGAATGAGCAGTTCTTC
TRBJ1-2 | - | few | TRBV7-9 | CASSWDPDSYGYTF | TGTGCCAGCAGCTGGGACCCGGACAGCTATGGCTACACCTTC
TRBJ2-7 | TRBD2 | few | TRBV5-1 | CASSSGGISYEQYF | TGCGCCAGCAGCTCCGGGGGGATCTCCTACGAGCAGTACTTC
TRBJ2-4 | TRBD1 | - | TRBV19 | CASCPRDRNIQYF | TGTGCCAGTTGTCCCCGGGACAGGAACATTCAGTACTTC
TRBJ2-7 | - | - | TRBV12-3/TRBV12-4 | CASSISKQREQYF | TGTGCCAGCTCCATCTCCAAGCAACGCGAGCAGTACTTC
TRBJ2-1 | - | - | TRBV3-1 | CASRGLGKDNEQFF | TGTGCCAGCAGGGGGCTAGGGAAGGACAATGAGCAGTTCTTC
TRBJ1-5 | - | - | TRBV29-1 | CSVTGGTNQPQHF | TGCAGCGTTACTGGGGGCACTAATCAGCCCCAGCATTTT
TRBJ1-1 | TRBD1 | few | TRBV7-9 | CASSLSGTGKMNTEAFF | TGTGCCAGCAGCTTATCCGGGACAGGGAAGATGAACACTGAAGCTTTCTTT
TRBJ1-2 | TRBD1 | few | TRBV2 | CASRGQGRGGYTF | TGTGCCAGCAGGGGACAGGGAAGAGGCGGCTACACCTTC
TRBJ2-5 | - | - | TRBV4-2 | CASSQVVALETQYF | TGTGCCAGCAGCCAAGTGGTAGCGTTGGAGACCCAGTACTTC
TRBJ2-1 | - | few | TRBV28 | CASSGTEATGYNEQFF | TGTGCCAGCAGTGGGACGGAGGCAACGGGTTACAATGAGCAGTTCTTC
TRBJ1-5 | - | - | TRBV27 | CASSPGNGIAQHF | TGTGCCAGCAGTCCGGGAAATGGAATTGCCCAGCATTTT
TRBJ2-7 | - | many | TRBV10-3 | CAISETQGYEQYF | TGTGCCATCAGCGAGACACAGGGCTACGAGCAGTACTTC
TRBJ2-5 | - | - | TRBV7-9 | CASSLGGGQETLYF | TGTGCCAGCAGCTTGGGCGGTGGCCAGGAGACCCTGTACTTC
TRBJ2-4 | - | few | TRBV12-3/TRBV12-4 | CASSLVGHYNIQYF | TGTGCCAGCAGTTTAGTTGGACATTACAACATTCAGTACTTC
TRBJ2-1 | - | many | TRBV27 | CASSTGFYNEQFF | TGTGCCAGCAGTACGGGATTCTACAATGAGCAGTTCTTC
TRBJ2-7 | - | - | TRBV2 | CASSEAGALSYERYF | TGTGCCAGCAGTGAAGCGGGTGCCCTCTCCTACGAGCGGTACTTC
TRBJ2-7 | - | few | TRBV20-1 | CSARVWVVEQYF | TGCAGTGCTAGAGTTTGGGTGGTTGAGCAGTACTTC
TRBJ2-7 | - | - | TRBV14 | CASSQGELSYEQYF | TGTGCCAGCAGCCAAGGTGAATTGTCCTACGAGCAGTACTTC
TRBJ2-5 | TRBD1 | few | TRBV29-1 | CSALRDRGKETQYF | TGCAGCGCACTACGGGACAGGGGGAAAGAGACCCAGTACTTC
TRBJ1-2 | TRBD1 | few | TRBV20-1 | CSAPLTGDPNYGYTF | TGCAGTGCCCCCCTGACAGGGGACCCAAACTATGGCTACACCTTC
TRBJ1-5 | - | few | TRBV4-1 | CASSQDLGSQPQHF | TGCGCCAGCAGCCAAGATCTGGGCAGTCAGCCCCAGCATTTT
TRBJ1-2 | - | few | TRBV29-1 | CSVSGTPSYGYTF | TGCAGCGTCTCCGGGACACCCTCCTATGGCTACACCTTC
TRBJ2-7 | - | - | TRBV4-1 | CASSHYVRRDEQYF | TGCGCCAGCAGCCACTACGTTCGTCGGGACGAGCAGTACTTC